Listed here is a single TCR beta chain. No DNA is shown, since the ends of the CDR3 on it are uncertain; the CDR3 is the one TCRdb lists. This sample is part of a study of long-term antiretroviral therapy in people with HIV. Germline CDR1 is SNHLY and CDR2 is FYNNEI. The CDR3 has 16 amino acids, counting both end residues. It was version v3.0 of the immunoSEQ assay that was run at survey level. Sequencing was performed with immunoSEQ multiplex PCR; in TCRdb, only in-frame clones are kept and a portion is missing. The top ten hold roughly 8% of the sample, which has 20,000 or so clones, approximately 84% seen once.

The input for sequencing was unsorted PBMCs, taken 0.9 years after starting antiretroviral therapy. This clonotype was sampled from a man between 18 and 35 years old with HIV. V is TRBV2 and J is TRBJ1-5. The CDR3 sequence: CASSTSTGTKNQPQHF.